This record looks at one T cell receptor beta chain sequence and its context. Its antigen is still unknown. The V and J ends lost 9 bases and 1 base respectively, with 11 bases between them. This CDR3 contains 13 residues. The germline gives CDR1 LNHNV, CDR2 YYDKDF (reference sequence). This entry belongs to a study of T-cell memory formation after mild COVID-19. Turning to the study itself: TCR clusters showed largely donor specificity. Findings and caveats of the study: The SARS-CoV-2 specificity of second-wave clones reaching peak at day 37 remained unverified.

TCRdb independently ran MiXCR on the 5' RACE reads; one entry per CDR3 protein. This repertoire shows about half a million distinct CDR3 sequences, roughly 18% found once; its top ten account for over 9%. This rearrangement joins TRBV15 to TRBJ2-3; D remains unclear. The clonotype originates from an adult woman who had mild COVID-19 (a few samples of this study predate the infection). Cell type and time point are not known. Sequenced material: PBMCs or a T cell subset sorted from them (not recorded which). The CDR3 here is CATGIGRTDTQYF. CDR3 nucleotides: TGTGCCACAGGGATCGGGCGCACAGATACGCAGTATTTT.